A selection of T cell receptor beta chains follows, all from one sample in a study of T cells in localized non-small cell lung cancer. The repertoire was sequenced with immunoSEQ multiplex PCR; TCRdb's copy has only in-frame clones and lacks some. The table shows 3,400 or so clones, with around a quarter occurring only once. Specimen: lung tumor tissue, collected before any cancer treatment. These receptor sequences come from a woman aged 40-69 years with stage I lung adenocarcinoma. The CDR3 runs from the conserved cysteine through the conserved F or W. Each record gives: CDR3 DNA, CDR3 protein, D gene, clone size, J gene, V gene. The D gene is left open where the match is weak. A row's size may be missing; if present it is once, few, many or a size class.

CDR3 DNA: TGTGCCAGCAGTGAAACCCACAATCAGCCCCAGCATTTT; CDR3 protein: CASSETHNQPQHF; D gene: NA; clone size: NA; J gene: TRBJ1-5; V gene: TRBV25-1
CDR3 DNA: TGTGCCAGTAGAAACCCGGCAACTAGCGGGGGAGCCGGGGAGCTGTTTTTT; CDR3 protein: CASRNPATSGGAGELFF; D gene: TRBD2; clone size: NA; J gene: TRBJ2-2; V gene: TRBV19
CDR3 DNA: TGTGCCAGCAGTGAGTCGACCTCCTACAATGAGCAGTTCTTC; CDR3 protein: CASSESTSYNEQFF; D gene: NA; clone size: medium-sized; J gene: TRBJ2-1; V gene: TRBV6-8
CDR3 DNA: TGTGCCAGCTCACCCCAGGGACAGCAATACAATGAGCAGTTCTTC; CDR3 protein: CASSPQGQQYNEQFF; D gene: TRBD1; clone size: NA; J gene: TRBJ2-1; V gene: TRBV18
CDR3 DNA: TGTGCCAGCACCTCTCCTCTGGCAGGAGGAGGCACTGAAGCTTTCTTT; CDR3 protein: CASTSPLAGGGTEAFF; D gene: NA; clone size: NA; J gene: TRBJ1-1; V gene: TRBV28
CDR3 DNA: TGTGCCAGCAGTGTAGGGATTTCCTATGGCTACACCTTC; CDR3 protein: CASSVGISYGYTF; D gene: NA; clone size: once; J gene: TRBJ1-2; V gene: TRBV25-1
CDR3 DNA: TGTGCCAGTAGTATCCCATCGGGACCCCAAAATGAGCAGTTCTTC; CDR3 protein: CASSIPSGPQNEQFF; D gene: NA; clone size: few; J gene: TRBJ2-1; V gene: TRBV19
CDR3 DNA: TGTGCCAGTAGGACAGGGAGGGCGGCAAGATACAATGAGCAGTTCTTC; CDR3 protein: CASRTGRAARYNEQFF; D gene: NA; clone size: few; J gene: TRBJ2-1; V gene: TRBV6-8
CDR3 DNA: TGTGCCATCACCCCGACGGTGAACACTGAAGCTTTCTTT; CDR3 protein: CAITPTVNTEAFF; D gene: NA; clone size: few; J gene: TRBJ1-1; V gene: TRBV6-8
CDR3 DNA: TGTGCCAGCAGCCTGACTAGCGGGAGTGGAGAGACCCAGTACTTC; CDR3 protein: CASSLTSGSGETQYF; D gene: TRBD2; clone size: few; J gene: TRBJ2-5; V gene: TRBV11-3
CDR3 DNA: TGTGCCAGCAGCCGCGGACTAGCGAAGTCCGATGAGCAGTACTTC; CDR3 protein: CASSRGLAKSDEQYF; D gene: TRBD2; clone size: medium-sized; J gene: TRBJ2-7; V gene: TRBV6-8
CDR3 DNA: TGTGCCAGCAGTGATCTCGGCGGATACCAGGGGACCCAGTACTTC; CDR3 protein: CASSDLGGYQGTQYF; D gene: NA; clone size: NA; J gene: TRBJ2-5; V gene: TRBV9
CDR3 DNA: TGCAGCGTTGAAAAAGTGGGACAGGACACAGATACGCAGTATTTT; CDR3 protein: CSVEKVGQDTDTQYF; D gene: TRBD1; clone size: NA; J gene: TRBJ2-3; V gene: TRBV29-1
CDR3 DNA: TGTGCCAGCTCACCAGGGCAGGGAAGTGGCCAGCAGTACTTC; CDR3 protein: CASSPGQGSGQQYF; D gene: NA; clone size: few; J gene: TRBJ2-7; V gene: TRBV18
CDR3 DNA: TGTGCCAGCAGCACGTCTGGGGTTTACAATGAGCAGTTCTTC; CDR3 protein: CASSTSGVYNEQFF; D gene: NA; clone size: few; J gene: TRBJ2-1; V gene: TRBV6-8
CDR3 DNA: TGTGCCACCAGCAGAGATACAGGGGGCCAAGAGACCCAGTACTTC; CDR3 protein: CATSRDTGGQETQYF; D gene: TRBD1; clone size: NA; J gene: TRBJ2-5; V gene: TRBV15
CDR3 DNA: TGTGCCAGCAGCTTACTAGCGGGAGTTTACGAGCAGTACTTC; CDR3 protein: CASSLLAGVYEQYF; D gene: TRBD2; clone size: few; J gene: TRBJ2-7; V gene: TRBV11-3
CDR3 DNA: TGTGCCAGCAGTGATCTGAGGGTTCCCTACGAGCAGTACTTC; CDR3 protein: CASSDLRVPYEQYF; D gene: NA; clone size: few; J gene: TRBJ2-7; V gene: TRBV2
CDR3 DNA: TGCGCCAGCAGCTCGCGGCGGGGTGACACTGAAGCTTTCTTT; CDR3 protein: CASSSRRGDTEAFF; D gene: NA; clone size: few; J gene: TRBJ1-1; V gene: TRBV5-1
CDR3 DNA: TGTGCCATCAGTGAGTCCGCCCGGGGGCGTGAAAAACTGTTTTTT; CDR3 protein: CAISESARGREKLFF; D gene: NA; clone size: NA; J gene: TRBJ1-4; V gene: TRBV10-3
CDR3 DNA: TGTGCCAGCAGCTTAGGGACTAGCGGAGCCTCCACAGATACGCAGTATTTT; CDR3 protein: CASSLGTSGASTDTQYF; D gene: TRBD2; clone size: NA; J gene: TRBJ2-3; V gene: TRBV11-3
CDR3 DNA: TGTGCCAGCAGCTTAGGGACTAGCAGGACCGGGGAGCTGTTTTTT; CDR3 protein: CASSLGTSRTGELFF; D gene: TRBD2; clone size: few; J gene: TRBJ2-2; V gene: TRBV11-3
CDR3 DNA: TGTGCCAGCAGCCTGGACAGCGGTCTCCATGGCTACACCTTC; CDR3 protein: CASSLDSGLHGYTF; D gene: NA; clone size: medium-sized; J gene: TRBJ1-2; V gene: TRBV11-3
CDR3 DNA: TGTGCCAGCAGCTTTCCGGGACAGGGGGCAGACACCATATATTTT; CDR3 protein: CASSFPGQGADTIYF; D gene: TRBD1; clone size: few; J gene: TRBJ1-3; V gene: TRBV11-3
CDR3 DNA: TGTGCCAGTAGTCCCGGACCTAGGGCTGAAGCTTTCTTT; CDR3 protein: CASSPGPRAEAFF; D gene: NA; clone size: NA; J gene: TRBJ1-1; V gene: TRBV19
CDR3 DNA: TGTGCCAGCAGCCAACGAAACGGGACTAGACTAAACAATGAGCAGTTCTTC; CDR3 protein: CASSQRNGTRLNNEQFF; D gene: TRBD2; clone size: NA; J gene: TRBJ2-1; V gene: TRBV14
CDR3 DNA: TGTGCCAGCAGCCAGGGACTAGCGGGGAACACCGGGGAGCTGTTTTTT; CDR3 protein: CASSQGLAGNTGELFF; D gene: TRBD2; clone size: medium-sized; J gene: TRBJ2-2; V gene: TRBV11-3
CDR3 DNA: TGTGCCAGCAGCTTCTCGATCAGTGCGAACACCGGGGAGCTGTTTTTT; CDR3 protein: CASSFSISANTGELFF; D gene: NA; clone size: few; J gene: TRBJ2-2; V gene: TRBV9
CDR3 DNA: TGCAGCGCCCTGACAGGGCCTAATGAAAAACTGTTTTTT; CDR3 protein: CSALTGPNEKLFF; D gene: TRBD1; clone size: medium-sized; J gene: TRBJ1-4; V gene: TRBV29-1
CDR3 DNA: TGTGCCAGGAGTGGTGGTCGGGAATGGAACGAGCAGTACTTC; CDR3 protein: CARSGGREWNEQYF; D gene: NA; clone size: medium-sized; J gene: TRBJ2-7; V gene: TRBV6-8
CDR3 DNA: TGTGCCAGCTCTCAGACCGGGACTAGCGGGACCAACTCCTACAATGAGCAGTTCTTC; CDR3 protein: CASSQTGTSGTNSYNEQFF; D gene: TRBD2; clone size: few; J gene: TRBJ2-1; V gene: TRBV18
CDR3 DNA: TGCGCCAGCAGCCAGGGGGCGACTAGCGGGAGCCGCGGTGAGCAGTTCTTC; CDR3 protein: CASSQGATSGSRGEQFF; D gene: TRBD2; clone size: medium-sized; J gene: TRBJ2-1; V gene: TRBV4-1
CDR3 DNA: TGTGCCAGCTCTCAGAGGACAGGGCCTCTTGGAAACACCATATATTTT; CDR3 protein: CASSQRTGPLGNTIYF; D gene: TRBD1; clone size: few; J gene: TRBJ1-3; V gene: TRBV18
CDR3 DNA: TGCGCCATCAGTGCCGCCGGGACCACCACAGATACGCAGTATTTT; CDR3 protein: CAISAAGTTTDTQYF; D gene: NA; clone size: NA; J gene: TRBJ2-3; V gene: TRBV10-2
CDR3 DNA: TGTGCCACCAGCAGAGGAGGTGACAGGGGGAACTATGGCTACACCTTC; CDR3 protein: CATSRGGDRGNYGYTF; D gene: TRBD1; clone size: NA; J gene: TRBJ1-2; V gene: TRBV15
CDR3 DNA: TGTGCCAGCAGTAGACAGCGGGGAGAGACCCAGTACTTC; CDR3 protein: CASSRQRGETQYF; D gene: TRBD2; clone size: NA; J gene: TRBJ2-5; V gene: TRBV6-8
CDR3 DNA: TGTGCCTGGAGTTATCATGGACTGAGTAACACTGAAGCTTTCTTT; CDR3 protein: CAWSYHGLSNTEAFF; D gene: NA; clone size: NA; J gene: TRBJ1-1; V gene: TRBV30
CDR3 DNA: TGTGCCAGCTCACCCGAGACAGGGCCGCGGGGCTACACCTTC; CDR3 protein: CASSPETGPRGYTF; D gene: TRBD1; clone size: NA; J gene: TRBJ1-2; V gene: TRBV18
CDR3 DNA: TGTGCCAGCAGCTTAGGGGCAGCCTCTGGAAACACCATATATTTT; CDR3 protein: CASSLGAASGNTIYF; D gene: NA; clone size: few; J gene: TRBJ1-3; V gene: TRBV11-3
CDR3 DNA: TGTGCCAGCAGCTCTTACGGAGAGATTCAAGAGACCCAGTACTTC; CDR3 protein: CASSSYGEIQETQYF; D gene: NA; clone size: many; J gene: TRBJ2-5; V gene: TRBV11-3
CDR3 DNA: TGTGCCAGTAGTATAGACCACCGACTAGTAAATGAGCAGTTCTTC; CDR3 protein: CASSIDHRLVNEQFF; D gene: NA; clone size: NA; J gene: TRBJ2-1; V gene: TRBV19
CDR3 DNA: TGTGCCAGCTCCCGGGACACCTCGTGGGGAAACATTCAGTACTTC; CDR3 protein: CASSRDTSWGNIQYF; D gene: NA; clone size: NA; J gene: TRBJ2-4; V gene: TRBV18
CDR3 DNA: TGTGCCAGCAGCGTAGAACCTTTCCGTGGAAACACCATATATTTT; CDR3 protein: CASSVEPFRGNTIYF; D gene: NA; clone size: medium-sized; J gene: TRBJ1-3; V gene: TRBV9
CDR3 DNA: TGTGCCAGCAGCTTAGAGTTGGGACAGTGGAAAGCGACGGGGGCCAACGTCCTGACTTTC; CDR3 protein: CASSLELGQWKATGANVLTF; D gene: TRBD1; clone size: medium-sized; J gene: TRBJ2-6; V gene: TRBV11-3
CDR3 DNA: TGCGCCAGCAGCCACACACGCAGGGGCCCGAACACCGGGGAGCTGTTTTTT; CDR3 protein: CASSHTRRGPNTGELFF; D gene: NA; clone size: medium-sized; J gene: TRBJ2-2; V gene: TRBV4-1